Following are 8 T cell receptor beta chains from one sample sequenced in a study of T cell responses to AZD1222 COVID-19 vaccine. Using immunoSEQ multiplex PCR, the repertoire was profiled, and TCRdb retains in-frame clones only, with some absent. This sample has over 110,000 clones, with around 92% found just once. The source material was peripheral blood, sampled after recovery from COVID-19. The receptors here all came from an adult who had recovered from COVID-19.

This clone was picked up a small number of times. The rearrangement joins TRBV28 to TRBJ1-1; D possibly corresponds to TRBD1 (6 bases). From germline, CDR1 is MDHEN and CDR2 SYDVKM. The V gene lost 7 bases and the J gene lost 1 base, with 16 bases spanning the gap. The CDR3 totals 15 residues. CDR3 amino acids: CASIGGAEGNTEAFF. CDR3 nucleotides: TGTGCCAGCATCGGGGGGGCTGAGGGGAACACTGAAGCTTTCTTT.

The chain has TRBV7-3 and TRBJ2-6, with D hard to call. This CDR3 spans 19 amino acids. Trimming stripped 5 bases from V and 0 bases from J, with 20 bases between. From germline, CDR1 is SGHTA and CDR2 FQGTGA. DNA for the CDR3: TGTGCCAGCAGCCCCCTGGGGTCCCCGACCGGCTCTGGGGCCAACGTCCTGACTTTC. Translating gives CASSPLGSPTGSGANVLTF.

This clone was observed a single time. This chain connects TRBV4-1 to TRBJ1-1, with D perhaps matching TRBD1 (5 bases). The CDR3 covers 15 residues. From germline, CDR1 is MGHRA and CDR2 YSYEKL. V was cut by 0 bases and J by 5 bases, with 13 bases left in between. The CDR3 reads CASSQDSAGRTEAFF. The CDR3 DNA sequence: TGCGCCAGCAGCCAAGATTCAGCAGGGAGAACTGAAGCTTTCTTT.

This chain joins TRBV3-1 (or the pseudogene TRBV3-2) and TRBJ1-6; D uncertain. The germline CDR1 and CDR2 sequences are LGHDT and YNNKEL (reference sequence). This CDR3 has 21 residues. Trimming stripped 0 bases from V and 11 bases from J, with 32 bases between. The chain's CDR3 is CASSQDLPTSWVRRILPPLHF. The CDR3, as DNA: TGTGCCAGCAGCCAAGATCTTCCTACTAGCTGGGTTCGACGGATCCTACCACCCCTCCACTTT.

V is TRBV4-1 and J is TRBJ2-7, with a weak D call TRBD1 (6 bases). The CDR3 totals 15 residues. V lost 5 bases and J 3 bases, leaving 17 bases between the germline ends. The germline gives CDR1 MGHRA, CDR2 YSYEKL. The CDR3 DNA follows: TGCGCCAGCAGCAAGGCGTGGGACACCTACTACGAGCAGTACTTC. Protein: CASSKAWDTYYEQYF.

J is TRBJ1-5 and V is TRBV3-1 (or the pseudogene TRBV3-2), with D possibly TRBD1 on 6 matching bases. Between the trimmed V and J ends, which lost 1 base and 7 bases, there was a span of 11 bases. The length of the CDR3 is 14 residues. Germline V CDR1 and CDR2: LGHDT, YNNKEL (reference sequence). This CDR3 reads CASSQGQGTQPQHF. DNA for the CDR3: TGTGCCAGCAGCCAAGGGCAGGGGACGCAGCCCCAGCATTTT.

The chain joins TRBV5-3 to TRBJ2-1, with D hard to call. Being an ORF, TRBV5-3 has a function that is uncertain. The CDR3 is 15 residues long. Trimming cost V 0 bases and J 4 bases, with 11 bases left between them. DNA of the CDR3: TGTGCCAGAAGCTTGGGTAACACAAAATACAATGAGCAGTTCTTC. Translation gives CARSLGNTKYNEQFF.

The rearrangement joins TRBV28 to TRBJ1-2; D ambiguous. V shed 3 bases and J shed 6 bases, with 5 bases lying between them. This CDR3 has 11 residues. Germline V gives CDR1 MDHEN, CDR2 SYDVKM. CDR3: CASSFGDGYTF. In DNA, the CDR3 is TGTGCCAGCAGTTTCGGGGATGGCTACACCTTC.